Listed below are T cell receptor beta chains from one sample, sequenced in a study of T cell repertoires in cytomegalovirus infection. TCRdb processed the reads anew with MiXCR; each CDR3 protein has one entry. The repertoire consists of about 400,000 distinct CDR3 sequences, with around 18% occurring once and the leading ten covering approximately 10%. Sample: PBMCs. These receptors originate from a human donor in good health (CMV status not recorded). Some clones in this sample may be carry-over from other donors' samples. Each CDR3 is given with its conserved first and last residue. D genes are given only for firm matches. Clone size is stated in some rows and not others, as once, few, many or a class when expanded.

CDR3 DNA: TGTGCCAGCAGCTCTGGGGGTCCCTTGGATACGCAGTATTTT
CDR3 protein: CASSSGGPLDTQYF
J gene: TRBJ2-3
V gene: TRBV5-5
clone size: NA
D gene: NA

CDR3 DNA: TGTGCCAGCAGTCATAAGGGACAGGGGGATGGCTACACCTTC
CDR3 protein: CASSHKGQGDGYTF
J gene: TRBJ1-2
V gene: TRBV6-6
clone size: NA
D gene: TRBD1

CDR3 DNA: TGCAGCGCCTCGCCTGGGGGGGACGAGCAGTACTTC
CDR3 protein: CSASPGGDEQYF
J gene: TRBJ2-7
V gene: TRBV29-1
clone size: few
D gene: TRBD2

CDR3 DNA: TGCAGTGCTAGAAAGACAGGGGGATCCATGAACACTGAAGCTTTCTTT
CDR3 protein: CSARKTGGSMNTEAFF
J gene: TRBJ1-1
V gene: TRBV20-1
clone size: NA
D gene: TRBD1

CDR3 DNA: TGCAGCGCTATATACTACGAGCAGTACTTC
CDR3 protein: CSAIYYEQYF
J gene: TRBJ2-7
V gene: TRBV29-1
clone size: NA
D gene: NA

CDR3 DNA: TGCGCCAGCAGCTCCCAGGGAGGCGATTCACCCCTCCACTTT
CDR3 protein: CASSSQGGDSPLHF
J gene: TRBJ1-6
V gene: TRBV5-1
clone size: many
D gene: NA

CDR3 DNA: TGTGCCAGCAGGAATTATGCAGGGGCGAGCCTTCGGGAAAAACTGTTTTTT
CDR3 protein: CASRNYAGASLREKLFF
J gene: TRBJ1-4
V gene: TRBV6-6
clone size: NA
D gene: NA

CDR3 DNA: TGTGCCAGCAGCTTAGGACTAGCGGGAGGTGGCAATGAGCAGTTCTTC
CDR3 protein: CASSLGLAGGGNEQFF
J gene: TRBJ2-1
V gene: TRBV7-2
clone size: many
D gene: TRBD2

CDR3 DNA: TGTGCCAGCAGCTTAAGTTTGGCGTCGCGTGAGCAGTTCTTC
CDR3 protein: CASSLSLASREQFF
J gene: TRBJ2-1
V gene: TRBV7-9
clone size: few
D gene: NA

CDR3 DNA: TGTGCCAGTATGCGGACAAGAGGACTAGCGTCCTACAATGAGCAGTTCTTC
CDR3 protein: CASMRTRGLASYNEQFF
J gene: TRBJ2-1
V gene: TRBV19
clone size: few
D gene: TRBD2

CDR3 DNA: TGTGCCAGTAGTAGGGCGTCAGGCGACAACTATGGCTACACCTTC
CDR3 protein: CASSRASGDNYGYTF
J gene: TRBJ1-2
V gene: TRBV19
clone size: NA
D gene: NA

CDR3 DNA: TGTGCCAGCAGACCTAGACACCCGGGACCGGTTGGAGGGGCCCAGCATTTT
CDR3 protein: CASRPRHPGPVGGAQHF
J gene: TRBJ1-5
V gene: TRBV6-5
clone size: few
D gene: NA

CDR3 DNA: TGTGCCAGCAGTTTATGGCCCGCCGGAACTAGCGTTAATGAGCAGTTCTTC
CDR3 protein: CASSLWPAGTSVNEQFF
J gene: TRBJ2-1
V gene: TRBV28
clone size: once
D gene: TRBD2

CDR3 DNA: TGTGCCAGCTCACTCCTCGTAGGGGGGCTCGGGGCCAACGTCCTGACTTTC
CDR3 protein: CASSLLVGGLGANVLTF
J gene: TRBJ2-6
V gene: TRBV18
clone size: NA
D gene: NA

CDR3 DNA: TGTGCCAGCTCCTGGGAGCCCTACAATGAGCAGTTCTTC
CDR3 protein: CASSWEPYNEQFF
J gene: TRBJ2-1
V gene: TRBV27
clone size: few
D gene: NA

CDR3 DNA: TGTGCCATCCGGACTAGCGATACCTATGAGCAGTTCTTC
CDR3 protein: CAIRTSDTYEQFF
J gene: TRBJ2-1
V gene: TRBV10-3
clone size: NA
D gene: TRBD2

CDR3 DNA: TGCGCCAGCAGCCAGGACAGGGGGAACTATGGCTACACCTTC
CDR3 protein: CASSQDRGNYGYTF
J gene: TRBJ1-2
V gene: TRBV4-3
clone size: few
D gene: TRBD1

CDR3 DNA: TGTGCTAGTGGTTTGGTGGGACGGGAAGAGACCCAGTACTTC
CDR3 protein: CASGLVGREETQYF
J gene: TRBJ2-5
V gene: TRBV12-5
clone size: NA
D gene: NA

CDR3 DNA: TGTGCCAGCAGCTTAACTGGGACAGGGTCATCTGGGGCCAACGTCCTGACTTTC
CDR3 protein: CASSLTGTGSSGANVLTF
J gene: TRBJ2-6
V gene: TRBV7-9
clone size: NA
D gene: TRBD1

CDR3 DNA: TGTGCCAGCAGCTTCGGGGACACGAATAATTCACCCCTCCACTTT
CDR3 protein: CASSFGDTNNSPLHF
J gene: TRBJ1-6
V gene: TRBV7-2
clone size: many
D gene: NA

CDR3 DNA: TGTGCCAGCAGTTTACGAACTAGCTTGCGTGAGCAGTTCTTC
CDR3 protein: CASSLRTSLREQFF
J gene: TRBJ2-1
V gene: TRBV12-3/TRBV12-4
clone size: NA
D gene: NA

CDR3 DNA: TGTGCCAGCAGAGCTGACGGCAATCAGCCCCAGCATTTT
CDR3 protein: CASRADGNQPQHF
J gene: TRBJ1-5
V gene: TRBV2
clone size: NA
D gene: NA

CDR3 DNA: TGTGCCAGCAGTAAAAACAGGGGGCAGGAAAAACTGTTTTTT
CDR3 protein: CASSKNRGQEKLFF
J gene: TRBJ1-4
V gene: TRBV28
clone size: NA
D gene: TRBD1

CDR3 DNA: TGTGCCACCAGCAGAGACATTAACTATGGCTACACCTTC
CDR3 protein: CATSRDINYGYTF
J gene: TRBJ1-2
V gene: TRBV15
clone size: NA
D gene: NA

CDR3 DNA: TGTGCCAGCAGCTTAACTGCGGGGGCTAGCACAGATACGCAGTATTTT
CDR3 protein: CASSLTAGASTDTQYF
J gene: TRBJ2-3
V gene: TRBV7-6
clone size: many
D gene: NA

CDR3 DNA: TGTGCCAGCAGCACGGGACTAGCTCAGCAGTTCTTC
CDR3 protein: CASSTGLAQQFF
J gene: TRBJ2-1
V gene: TRBV12-3/TRBV12-4
clone size: NA
D gene: TRBD2

CDR3 DNA: TGTGCCAGCAGCCCGAGGGCCGGGGAGCTGTTTTTT
CDR3 protein: CASSPRAGELFF
J gene: TRBJ2-2
V gene: TRBV11-2
clone size: few
D gene: NA

CDR3 DNA: TGTGCCAGCTCACCTACATTCTACGAGCAGTACTTC
CDR3 protein: CASSPTFYEQYF
J gene: TRBJ2-7
V gene: TRBV18
clone size: NA
D gene: NA

CDR3 DNA: TGTGCCACCCGGGGGATGAACACTGAAGCTTTCTTT
CDR3 protein: CATRGMNTEAFF
J gene: TRBJ1-1
V gene: TRBV19
clone size: few
D gene: NA

CDR3 DNA: TGTGCCAGCAGTGAATCCGGGACAGCTTATGGCTACACCTTC
CDR3 protein: CASSESGTAYGYTF
J gene: TRBJ1-2
V gene: TRBV25-1
clone size: NA
D gene: TRBD1

CDR3 DNA: TGTGCCAGCAGCGGGAGGGCAGGGGGCGGTGGCTACACCTTC
CDR3 protein: CASSGRAGGGGYTF
J gene: TRBJ1-2
V gene: TRBV7-2
clone size: few
D gene: TRBD1

CDR3 DNA: TGCAGCGCAGGGGGCATGAACACTGAAGCTTTCTTT
CDR3 protein: CSAGGMNTEAFF
J gene: TRBJ1-1
V gene: TRBV29-1
clone size: NA
D gene: TRBD1

CDR3 DNA: TGCAGTGCTAACCGGGACAGGGGTTCCTACGAGCAGTACTTC
CDR3 protein: CSANRDRGSYEQYF
J gene: TRBJ2-7
V gene: TRBV20-1
clone size: NA
D gene: TRBD1